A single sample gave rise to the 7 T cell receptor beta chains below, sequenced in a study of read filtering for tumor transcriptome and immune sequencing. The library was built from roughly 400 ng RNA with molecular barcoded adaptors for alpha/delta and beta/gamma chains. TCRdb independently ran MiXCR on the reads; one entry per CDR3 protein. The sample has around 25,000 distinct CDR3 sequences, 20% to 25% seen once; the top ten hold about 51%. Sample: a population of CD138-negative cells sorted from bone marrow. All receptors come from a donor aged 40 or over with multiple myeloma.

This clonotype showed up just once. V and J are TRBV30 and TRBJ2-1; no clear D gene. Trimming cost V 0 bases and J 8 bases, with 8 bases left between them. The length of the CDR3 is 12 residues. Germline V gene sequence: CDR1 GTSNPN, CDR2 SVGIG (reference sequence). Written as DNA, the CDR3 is TGTGCCTGGAGTGTACTCGGAGATGAGCAGTTCTTC. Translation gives CAWSVLGDEQFF.

The CDR3: CSAIAHVNRGLWEQYF. CDR3 sequence (DNA): TGCAGTGCTATAGCGCATGTCAACAGGGGACTTTGGGAGCAGTACTTC. The rearrangement uses TRBV20-1 and TRBJ2-7, with a possible D match to TRBD1 (7 bases). Per germline, CDR1 DFQATT and CDR2 SNEGSKA (reference sequence). V shed 4 bases and J shed 7 bases, with 26 bases lying between them. The CDR3 loop spans 16 amino acids.

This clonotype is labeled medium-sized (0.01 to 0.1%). CDR3 protein: CASSVGGINQPQHF. The DNA of the CDR3 is TGTGCCAGCAGTGTGGGAGGGATTAATCAGCCCCAGCATTTT. The chain carries TRBV7-2 and TRBJ1-5, with D unresolved. Germline loops: CDR1 SGHTA, CDR2 FQGNSA. Trimming took off 6 bases at V and 4 bases at J, with 13 bases between the two ends. The CDR3 is made up of 14 amino acids. Supplemented by reference TRBV7-2 and TRBJ1-5, the full variable domain reads GAGVSQSPSNKVTEKGKDVELRCDPISGHTALYWYRQSLGQGLEFLIYFQGNSAPDKSGLPSDRFSAERTGGSVSTLTIQRTQQEDSAVYLCASSVGGINQPQHFGDGTRLSIL.

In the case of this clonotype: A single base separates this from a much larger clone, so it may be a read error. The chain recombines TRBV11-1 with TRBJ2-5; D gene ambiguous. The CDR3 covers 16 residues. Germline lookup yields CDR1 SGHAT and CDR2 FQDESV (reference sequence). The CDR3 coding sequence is TGTGCCAACAGCCCCCGATTCGGATCCTCCCAAGAGACCCAGTACTTC. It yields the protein CANSPRFGSSQETQYF.

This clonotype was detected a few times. This CDR3 reads CASSFGTGGGGNQPQHF. DNA for the CDR3: TGTGCCAGCAGCTTTGGGACAGGGGGCGGGGGCAATCAGCCCCAGCATTTT. The chain links TRBV5-4 to TRBJ1-5; 12 nucleotides align to TRBD1. After removal of 2 bases from V and 2 bases from J, the junction contained 5 bases not matched to a gene. The CDR3 spans 17 residues. Germline V CDR1 and CDR2: SGHNT, YYREEE (reference sequence).

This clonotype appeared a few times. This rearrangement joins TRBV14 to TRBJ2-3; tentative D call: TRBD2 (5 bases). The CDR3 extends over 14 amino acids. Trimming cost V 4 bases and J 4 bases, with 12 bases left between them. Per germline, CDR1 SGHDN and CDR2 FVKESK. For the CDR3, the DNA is TGTGCCAGCAGCCGGACTCTCCAAGCAGATACGCAGTATTTT. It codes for CASSRTLQADTQYF.

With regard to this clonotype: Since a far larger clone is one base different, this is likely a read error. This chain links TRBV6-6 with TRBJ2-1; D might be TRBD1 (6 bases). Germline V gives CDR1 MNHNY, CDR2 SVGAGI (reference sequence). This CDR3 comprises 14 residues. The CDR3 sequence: CVSRSGHSYNEQFF. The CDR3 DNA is TGTGTCAGCAGGTCGGGACATTCCTACAATGAGCAGTTCTTC.